This T cell receptor beta chain was sequenced during a study of cytomegalovirus exposure and HLA in healthy donors. Overall study context: Approximately 170 million T cells yielded more than 90 million unique TCR beta sequences in earlier analysis. Study-wide results and limits: There were some V segments, including TRBV6-2 and TRBV6-3, excluded as indistinguishable. In terms of immune exposure information, only CMV serostatus was available.

CDR1 is SQVTM and CDR2 is ANQGSEA in the germline V gene. Losses at the gene ends were 5 bases for V and 1 base for J; bases not matched to a gene: 10. The CDR3 sequence is 15 residues long. On this clone itself: Its antigen is not known.

It was with 60 Vbeta and 13 Jbeta primers that the PCR ran. Data came from immunoSEQ multiplex PCR; TCRdb stores just in-frame clones and leaves some out. The sample records around 150,000 clones, roughly four fifths being singletons. The sample comprised PBMCs. The gene calls are TRBV29-1 and TRBJ1-1; 7 nucleotides agree with TRBD1. This clonotype was obtained from a woman in her forties or fifties in good health and CMV-seronegative. The CDR3 is CSVLRTGSRNTEAFF. The CDR3 DNA is TGCAGCGTTCTACGGACAGGCTCGAGGAACACTGAAGCTTTCTTT. The variable domain in full, with the rest retrieved from reference TRBV29-1 and TRBJ1-1, is SAVISQKPSRDICQRGTSLTIQCQVDSQVTMMFWYRQQPGQSLTLIATANQGSEATYESGFVIDKFPISRPNLTFSTLTVSNMSPEDSSIYLCSVLRTGSRNTEAFFGQGTRLTVV.